One and the same sample provided the 17 T cell receptor beta chains below, sequenced in a study of blood T cell repertoires in COVID-19. Assay: immunoSEQ multiplex PCR; the TCRdb copy retains only in-frame clones and omits some. This table has about 410,000 clones, less than 95% appearing once. The material sequenced was PBMCs or T cells enriched from blood (not recorded which). These receptors all come from a man younger than 35 who had recovered from COVID-19.

V gene TRBV7-2 combines with J gene TRBJ1-1, with D possibly TRBD1 on 5 matching bases. The CDR3 is made up of 13 amino acids. The V end was cut by 8 bases, the J end by 0 bases, with 10 bases between. The V gene's germline CDR1 is SGHTA and CDR2 FQGNSA. This chain's CDR3 is CASRWGLNTEAFF. CDR3 nucleotide sequence: TGTGCCAGCCGTTGGGGCTTGAACACTGAAGCTTTCTTT.

The chain carries TRBV27 and TRBJ1-5; TRBD1 matches at 7 bases. Per germline, CDR1 MNHEY and CDR2 SMNVEV (reference sequence). J gave up 4 bases and V 0 bases, and 9 bases lay outside the gene matches. This CDR3 has 17 amino acids. This chain's CDR3 is CASSLSRRRQGNQPQHF. CDR3 in DNA: TGTGCCAGCAGTTTATCTCGGCGCCGACAGGGTAATCAGCCCCAGCATTTT.

V is TRBV5-4 and J is TRBJ2-5; 8 bases match TRBD2. V lost 0 bases to trimming and J lost 0 bases; unmatched junction nucleotides: 1. The CDR3 consists of 15 residues. Germline lookup yields CDR1 SGHNT and CDR2 YYREEE (reference sequence). The DNA of the CDR3 is TGTGCCAGCAGCTTGGTGCGGGGGGACCAAGAGACCCAGTACTTC. It translates to CASSLVRGDQETQYF. Looking up the rest from reference TRBV5-4 and TRBJ2-5 gives the full variable domain: ETGVTQSPTHLIKTRGQQVTLRCSSQSGHNTVSWYQQALGQGPQFIFQYYREEENGRGNFPPRFSGLQFPNYSSELNVNALELDDSALYLCASSLVRGDQETQYFGPGTRLLVL.

The chain employs TRBV5-6 and TRBJ2-3; 7 bases match TRBD1. V lost 5 bases to trimming and J lost 2 bases; unmatched junction nucleotides: 5. The CDR3 runs 14 residues. Germline V CDR1 and CDR2: SGHDT, YYEEEE. The CDR3 nucleotides read TGTGCCAGCAGGATACAGGGGTCCACAGATACGCAGTATTTT. This codes for CASRIQGSTDTQYF.

V gene TRBV3-1 (or the pseudogene TRBV3-2) combines with J gene TRBJ1-5; D unclear. V lost 4 bases and J 4 bases, leaving 8 bases between the germline ends. Germline V gene sequence: CDR1 LGHDT, CDR2 YNNKEL (reference sequence). This CDR3 contains 13 residues. CDR3 amino acids: CASSLSRNQPQHF. The CDR3 DNA reads TGTGCCAGCAGCCTTTCCAGGAATCAGCCCCAGCATTTT.

The V and J genes are TRBV11-1 and TRBJ1-2; 10 positions match TRBD1. Per the germline V gene, CDR1 is SGHAT and CDR2 is FQDESV (reference sequence). This CDR3 is built from 16 residues. J was trimmed by 4 bases and V by 4 bases; bases with no gene match: 9. CDR3 sequence: CASSSPSGQGSYGYTF. As DNA, the CDR3 is TGTGCCAGCAGCTCCCCCTCGGGACAGGGGAGCTATGGCTACACCTTC.

V and J are TRBV14 and TRBJ1-2; D remains ambiguous. The ends were cut back, 0 bases at V and 2 bases at J, with 10 bases in the middle. The germline V gene has CDR1 SGHDN and CDR2 FVKESK. This CDR3 is built from 15 residues. The CDR3 sequence is CASSQDFGRNYGYTF. Written as DNA, the CDR3 is TGTGCCAGCAGCCAAGATTTTGGCAGGAACTATGGCTACACCTTC.

This sequence joins TRBV10-3 and TRBJ2-7; tentative D call: TRBD1 (5 bases). The CDR3 runs 13 residues. Trimming took off 6 bases at V and 3 bases at J, with 12 bases between the two ends. Germline values: CDR1 ENHRY, CDR2 SYGVKD. The CDR3 nucleotides read TGTGCCATCAGGAGTGACAGTTACTACGAGCAGTACTTC. Encoded protein: CAIRSDSYYEQYF.

The chain carries TRBV9 and TRBJ2-2, with TRBD1 matching 9 bases. Germline V gene sequence: CDR1 SGDLS, CDR2 YYNGEE. This CDR3 comprises 14 residues. V dropped 4 bases and J dropped 7; count of bases not matched to a gene: 5. The CDR3 nucleotides read TGTGCCAGCAGCAACAGGGGGCCTGGCGGGGAGCTGTTTTTT. It yields the protein CASSNRGPGGELFF.

The CDR3 spells CASSLAPGREGYTF. The CDR3 DNA is TGTGCCAGCAGCTTAGCCCCGGGGAGGGAGGGCTACACCTTC. This chain connects TRBV7-6 to TRBJ1-2; D call uncertain. Trimming stripped 0 bases from V and 8 bases from J, with 13 bases between. The CDR3 length is 14 residues. Per germline, CDR1 SGHVS and CDR2 FNYEAQ.

V usage is TRBV6-6 and J usage is TRBJ2-5; D is perhaps TRBD1 (6 bases). The germline gives CDR1 MNHNY, CDR2 SVGAGI (reference sequence). The CDR3 sequence is 14 residues long. V was trimmed by 8 bases and J by 5 bases, leaving 18 bases between them. The CDR3 loop reads CASGPQGPVETQYF. The CDR3 DNA sequence: TGTGCCAGCGGACCTCAGGGGCCGGTGGAGACCCAGTACTTC.

This chain links TRBV7-8 with TRBJ2-7, with 9 bases lining up with TRBD1. Trimming took 4 bases from V and 7 from J; bases not matched to a gene: 11. CDR3 size: 15 residues. Germline V gene sequence: CDR1 SGHVS, CDR2 FQNEAQ. CDR3 in amino acids: CASSWWGQGGREQYF. DNA for the CDR3: TGTGCCAGCAGCTGGTGGGGACAGGGAGGGAGGGAGCAGTACTTC.

J is TRBJ1-3 and V is TRBV19, with D possibly being TRBD1 (6 bases). The CDR3 contains 14 residues. V lost 7 bases and J 5 bases, leaving 15 bases between the germline ends. Germline CDR1 reads LNHDA; CDR2 reads SQIVND (reference sequence). The CDR3 region has the DNA TGTGCCAGTACCGCCTCTGGGGGCAGAAACACCATATATTTT. Amino acids: CASTASGGRNTIYF.

J is TRBJ2-4 and V is TRBV15, with D possibly matching TRBD1 (5 bases). With 3 bases removed from V and 0 bases from J, the gap between germline ends came to 6 bases. Germline V gives CDR1 LNHNV, CDR2 YYDKDF (reference sequence). The CDR3 length is 14 residues. Here the CDR3 reads CATSSQGAKNIQYF. CDR3 sequence (DNA): TGTGCCACCAGCAGCCAGGGAGCCAAAAACATTCAGTACTTC.

This clone appeared a few times. This sample includes further DNA sequences coding for the same CDR3. The V and J genes are TRBV28 and TRBJ1-1; TRBD1 is a possible D gene (5 bases). The CDR3 is made up of 14 amino acids. The germline CDR1 and CDR2 sequences are MDHEN and SYDVKM. Trimming left V 0 bases short and J 2 bases short, with 7 bases between. In DNA, the CDR3 is TGTGCCAGCAGTTTATGGGGGGGAAACACTGAAGCTTTCTTT. This codes for CASSLWGGNTEAFF.

The CDR3: CASSQDIWDRVPLQYF. DNA for the CDR3: TGTGCCAGCAGCCAAGATATTTGGGACAGGGTCCCTCTGCAGTACTTC. The rearrangement uses TRBV3-1 (or the pseudogene TRBV3-2) and TRBJ2-7; 9 positions match TRBD1. The germline V gene encodes CDR1 LGHDT and CDR2 YNNKEL (reference sequence). The CDR3 is 16 amino acids. Trimming took 0 bases from V and 9 from J; bases not matched to a gene: 12.

The V gene is TRBV7-3, the J gene TRBJ2-1; 7 nucleotides agree with TRBD2. CDR1 is SGHTA, CDR2 FQGTGA, per germline. The CDR3 covers 13 residues. V dropped 0 bases and J dropped 9; count of bases not matched to a gene: 2. This CDR3 reads CASSLTGRAEQFF. CDR3 bases: TGTGCCAGCAGCTTAACGGGGAGGGCTGAGCAGTTCTTC.